The 27 T cell receptor beta chains below were found in one sample sequenced in a study of Ad26.COV2.S vaccination and SARS-CoV-2 variants. This table comes from immunoSEQ multiplex PCR, and its TCRdb copy is limited to in-frame clones, with some not included. This table holds about 350,000 clones, about 86% found once. Treatment given: roughly 20 received Ad26.COV2.S at low or high dose, single or two shots; 5 received placebo; per-sample allocation not given. Sampling occurred on day 63 after the first vaccine or placebo injection. Material: peripheral blood, obtained in a trial of Ad26.COV2.S vaccine versus placebo. The receptor source for this set is a person aged 18 to 59 who received the Ad26.COV2.S COVID-19 vaccine or a placebo.

This sequence joins TRBV14 and TRBJ1-2, with D perhaps TRBD1 (5 bases). The germline CDR1 and CDR2 sequences are SGHDN and FVKESK. The V gene lost 4 bases and the J gene lost 5 bases, with 17 bases spanning the gap. The length of the CDR3 is 15 residues. CDR3 coding DNA: TGTGCCAGCAGCCCCATAGGGGCCCATTATTATGGCTACACCTTC. It encodes CASSPIGAHYYGYTF.

This clone has just a few counts. The rearrangement joins TRBV7-9 to TRBJ1-1; D uncertain. Germline CDR1 is SEHNR and CDR2 is FQNEAQ (reference sequence). CDR3 length equals 15 residues. V was trimmed by 4 bases and J by 0 bases, leaving 12 bases between them. The CDR3, as DNA: TGTGCCAGCAGCTCCTCTCTAAGTATGAACACTGAAGCTTTCTTT. This sequence encodes CASSSSLSMNTEAFF. The variable domain in full, with the rest retrieved from reference TRBV7-9 and TRBJ1-1, is DTGVSQNPRHKITKRGQNVTFRCDPISEHNRLYWYRQTLGQGPEFLTYFQNEAQLEKSRLLSDRFSAERPKGSFSTLEIQRTEQGDSAMYLCASSSSLSMNTEAFFGQGTRLTVV.

V and J are TRBV10-1 and TRBJ2-7, with a tentative D call TRBD1 (6 bases). Germline V CDR1 and CDR2: WNHNN, SYGVQD (reference sequence). The CDR3 runs to 12 residues. V dropped 5 bases and J dropped 4 bases, with 9 bases sitting between them. CDR3 in amino acids: CASSQTGYEQYF. The CDR3 DNA sequence: TGCGCCAGCAGTCAGACAGGATACGAGCAGTACTTC.

This sequence joins TRBV7-9 and TRBJ1-1; D uncertain. V was cut by 5 bases and J by 5 bases, with 15 bases left in between. The CDR3 loop spans 14 amino acids. Germline CDR1 and CDR2: SEHNR and FQNEAQ (reference sequence). The CDR3 DNA is TGTGCCAGCAGCCCCACAGCCCTGGAGACTGAAGCTTTCTTT. Translation: CASSPTALETEAFF. The entire variable domain, with the rest obtained from reference TRBV7-9 and TRBJ1-1, is as follows: DTGVSQNPRHKITKRGQNVTFRCDPISEHNRLYWYRQTLGQGPEFLTYFQNEAQLEKSRLLSDRFSAERPKGSFSTLEIQRTEQGDSAMYLCASSPTALETEAFFGQGTRLTVV.

The chain couples TRBV6-5 to TRBJ1-2; no firm D call. Germline V gene lookup returns CDR1 MNHEY and CDR2 SVGAGI. This CDR3 has 11 residues. Trimming pared 7 bases from V and 4 bases from J, leaving 7 bases between. CDR3 in DNA: TGTGCCAGCATGGACGGCTATGGCTACACCTTC. It translates to CASMDGYGYTF.

This clone was counted between two and nine times. The same CDR3 can be traced to other DNA sequences in this sample. This chain joins TRBV4-2 and TRBJ2-7; D not certain. V lost 0 bases, J lost 5 bases, and 14 bases lay in between. Germline CDR1 is LGHNA and CDR2 is YNFKEQ. This CDR3 is 15 amino acids long. CDR3 residues: CASSQDRTSRNEQYF. The CDR3 coding sequence is TGTGCCAGCAGCCAAGATCGAACTTCGAGAAACGAGCAGTACTTC.

The CDR3 sequence is CASSKLQGTDEQFF. The CDR3 bases are TGTGCCAGCAGCAAACTACAGGGTACCGATGAGCAGTTCTTC. The chain combines TRBV9 with TRBJ2-1, with a possible D match to TRBD1 (6 bases). The ends were cut back, 4 bases at V and 8 bases at J, with 16 bases in the middle. The length of the CDR3 is 14 residues. The germline V gene encodes CDR1 SGDLS and CDR2 YYNGEE.

This clone was seen just once. The chain is built from TRBV6-2 or TRBV6-3 and TRBJ2-2, with 7 bases that match TRBD1. Germline V gene lookup returns CDR1 MNHEY and CDR2 SVGEGT. V was pared by 3 bases and J by 0 bases, with 10 bases of the junction left unmatched. The CDR3 contains 18 residues. The CDR3 is CASSYGGYGTANTGELFF. The CDR3 DNA is TGTGCCAGCAGTTATGGGGGTTACGGGACAGCGAACACCGGGGAGCTGTTTTTT.

The chain links TRBV6-5 to TRBJ1-6, with no clear D. Trimming cost V 6 bases and J 3 bases, with 12 bases left between them. The CDR3 length is 15 residues. The V gene's germline CDR1 is MNHEY and CDR2 SVGAGI. CDR3 sequence: CASRSGNSYNSPLHF. The CDR3 coding sequence is TGTGCCAGCAGGTCGGGAAACAGCTATAATTCACCCCTCCACTTT.

The rearrangement links TRBV28 to TRBJ1-5; tentative D call: TRBD1 (5 bases). Germline CDR1 reads MDHEN; CDR2 reads SYDVKM. V was shortened by 7 bases and J by 5 bases, with 9 bases between the two germline ends. This CDR3 contains 12 residues. The CDR3: CASKGEDQPQHF. The CDR3 bases are TGTGCCAGCAAAGGGGAAGATCAGCCCCAGCATTTT.

The chain carries TRBV4-2 and TRBJ2-6, with D unresolved. V lost 0 bases and J 2 bases, leaving 11 bases between the germline ends. The germline V gene encodes CDR1 LGHNA and CDR2 YNFKEQ. The CDR3 runs to 17 residues. The chain's CDR3 is CASSQDGRGAGANVLTF. The CDR3 nucleotides read TGTGCCAGCAGCCAAGATGGTAGAGGAGCTGGGGCCAACGTCCTGACTTTC.

The V gene is TRBV7-9, the J gene TRBJ2-7, with TRBD2 matching over 8 bases. Germline CDR1 and CDR2: SEHNR and FQNEAQ (reference sequence). The CDR3 totals 15 residues. Trimming at V came to 5 bases and at J to 3 bases, leaving 9 bases not matched to a gene. The CDR3 sequence is CASSPPASGFYEQYF. In DNA, the CDR3 is TGTGCCAGCAGCCCCCCGGCTAGCGGGTTCTACGAGCAGTACTTC.

The V call is TRBV24-1, the J call TRBJ2-1; TRBD1 might be the D (5 bases). Germline lookup yields CDR1 KGHDR and CDR2 SFDVKD. V shed 9 bases and J shed 9 bases, with 20 bases lying between them. The CDR3 is 14 amino acids. CDR3 in amino acids: CATGRGRQLSEQFF. The CDR3 bases are TGTGCCACCGGTAGGGGAAGGCAATTAAGTGAGCAGTTCTTC.

The chain joins TRBV11-2 to TRBJ1-5; 7 positions match TRBD1. The germline gives CDR1 SGHAT, CDR2 FQNNGV. Trimming removed 2 bases from V and 3 bases from J; junction bases left unmatched: 4. This CDR3 contains 15 residues. CDR3 sequence reads: CASSLHRGLNQPQHF. The DNA for the CDR3 is TGTGCCAGCAGCTTACACAGGGGCCTCAATCAGCCCCAGCATTTT.

The chain combines TRBV28 with TRBJ2-7; no reliable D call. The CDR3 loop spans 13 amino acids. Germline CDR1 and CDR2: MDHEN and SYDVKM. V was clipped by 9 bases and J by 2 bases, with 14 bases between them. This CDR3 reads CASNKANTYEQYF. The CDR3 nucleotides read TGTGCCAGTAACAAAGCTAATACCTACGAGCAGTACTTC.

The chain is built from TRBV6-4 and TRBJ2-7; the match to TRBD1 covers 11 bases. V dropped 5 bases and J dropped 7; count of bases not matched to a gene: 7. The CDR3 is 14 residues long. Germline CDR1 is MRHNA and CDR2 is SNTAGT. The CDR3 region is CASSQGQGAREQYF. CDR3 DNA: TGTGCCAGCAGTCAAGGACAGGGGGCGAGGGAGCAGTACTTC.

In this sample, this clone turned up once. V gene TRBV24-1 combines with J gene TRBJ1-3, with no clear D. The CDR3 extends over 14 amino acids. V was pared by 0 bases and J by 0 bases, with 2 bases between. In germline, CDR1 is KGHDR, CDR2 SFDVKD. CDR3 sequence: CATSDLSSGNTIYF. The CDR3 coding sequence is TGTGCCACCAGTGATTTGAGCTCTGGAAACACCATATATTTT.

V usage is TRBV11-1 and J usage is TRBJ2-4; D tentatively fits TRBD1 or TRBD2 (5 bases each). The CDR3 runs to 13 residues. Trimming pared 1 base from V and 8 bases from J, leaving 9 bases between. Germline V lookup: CDR1 SGHAT, CDR2 FQDESV (reference sequence). The CDR3 bases are TGTGCCAGCAGCTTAGTTGAGGGGTACATTCAGTACTTC. Translated, it gives CASSLVEGYIQYF.

In its sample, this clone was seen a few times. This chain uses TRBV15 with TRBJ1-1; D not certain. The ends were cut back, 5 bases at V and 9 bases at J, with 16 bases in the middle. In germline, CDR1 is LNHNV, CDR2 YYDKDF (reference sequence). The CDR3 has 13 residues. CDR3 amino acids: CATSGGPGLQAFF. Here the CDR3 DNA reads TGTGCCACCAGCGGCGGACCGGGTCTCCAAGCTTTCTTT.

The gene calls are TRBV7-2 and TRBJ2-4; no definite D call. Trimming left V 5 bases short and J 3 bases short, with 8 bases between. The CDR3 is made up of 13 amino acids. From germline, CDR1 is SGHTA and CDR2 FQGNSA. Here the CDR3 DNA reads TGTGCCAGCAGCACCCAATACAAAAACATTCAGTACTTC. Translating gives CASSTQYKNIQYF.

The rearrangement uses TRBV2 and TRBJ1-4; no clear D. There are 15 residues in the CDR3. From germline, CDR1 is SNHLY and CDR2 FYNNEI. The V and J ends lost 3 bases and 8 bases respectively, with 16 bases between them. CDR3 nucleotide sequence: TGTGCCAGCAGTGATGGTCGAGGTCTTATCGAAAAACTGTTTTTT. This codes for CASSDGRGLIEKLFF.

With respect to this clone: The junction and the germline gene differ at one end; a read error may be behind it. The chain links TRBV4-3 to TRBJ2-7; tentative D call: TRBD2 (7 bases). This CDR3 is built from 12 residues. CDR1 and CDR2 from the germline V gene are LGHNA and YSLEER. The CDR3 DNA sequence: TGCGCCAGCAGCCAAGCGGGGGGCCTTAAGGACTTC. It encodes CASSQAGGLKDF.

The chain is built from TRBV6-5 and TRBJ2-5, with 7 positions matching TRBD1. The germline V gene encodes CDR1 MNHEY and CDR2 SVGAGI. Trimming removed 0 bases from V and 2 bases from J; junction bases left unmatched: 3. This CDR3 has 15 amino acids. The CDR3 DNA sequence: TGTGCCAGCAGTTACTCGGGACAGATACAAGAGACCCAGTACTTC. Its translation: CASSYSGQIQETQYF.

This chain links TRBV24-1 with TRBJ1-1; 8 positions match TRBD1. The CDR3 contains 12 residues. V trimming: 10 bases; J trimming: 5 bases; junction bases outside the gene matches: 5. Per germline, CDR1 KGHDR and CDR2 SFDVKD. This chain's CDR3 is CATQGAGTEAFF. The CDR3 DNA follows: TGTGCCACGCAGGGGGCCGGAACTGAAGCTTTCTTT.

V usage is TRBV5-1 and J usage is TRBJ1-4, with 10 bases that match TRBD1. Losses at the gene ends were 4 bases for V and 10 bases for J; bases not matched to a gene: 7. This CDR3 has 14 residues. CDR1 and CDR2 from the germline V gene are SGHRS and YFSETQ. CDR3 sequence reads: CASSAGTGDGKLFF. The CDR3 coding sequence is TGCGCCAGCAGCGCGGGGACAGGGGATGGAAAACTGTTTTTT.

The gene calls are TRBV18 and TRBJ2-3; 7 nucleotides agree with TRBD1. CDR1 is KGHSH and CDR2 is LQKENI in the germline V gene. This CDR3 is 15 amino acids long. Germline trimming cut 2 bases from V and 2 bases from J; bases unmatched to any gene: 4. CDR3 coding DNA: TGTGCCAGCTCACCATCGACAGGGTACACAGATACGCAGTATTTT. Translated, it gives CASSPSTGYTDTQYF.

This clone was observed a handful of times. The chain couples TRBV28 to TRBJ1-2; D might be TRBD1 (5 bases). The germline V gene encodes CDR1 MDHEN and CDR2 SYDVKM. With 8 bases removed from V and 6 bases from J, the gap between germline ends came to 28 bases. CDR3 size: 17 residues. The CDR3 coding sequence is TGTGCCAGCGGTACGGGGCATCAGTGGGGAGTGGTTAATGGCTACACCTTC. Its protein is CASGTGHQWGVVNGYTF.